This TCR beta chain was obtained from a study of shared clonotypes between healthy human individuals. Regarding the study as a whole: Sharing across a few donors was seen in around 5% of naive CD4 clonotypes.

In the source study's methods: Junction-only sequences produced by ImmunoSEQ had no quality scores, so filtering differed. Generated by immunoSEQ multiplex PCR, the TCRdb table keeps only in-frame clones and is missing some. V and J calls and clone size are copied from that table; D and trimming were computed from the DNA. The repertoire holds 170,000 or so clones, with approximately 62% as singletons. About this clone: Its cognate antigen is unknown.

CDR3 length equals 15 residues. Germline V gene data show CDR1 as SGHAT and CDR2 as FQNNGV. The V gene lost 5 bases and the J gene lost 2 bases, with 16 bases spanning the gap. Donors were healthy HIV-negative adults without recent acute infections or vaccinations. The sample taken for sequencing was memory CD4+ T cells sorted from blood. Subset reported: CD45RA-negative fraction. The sequence came from a man aged 25 to 45 in good health. V usage is TRBV11-2 and J usage is TRBJ2-7; the D gene is possibly TRBD1 (5 bases). CDR3 amino acids: CASSRTRDVAYEQYF. The DNA of the CDR3 is TGTGCCAGCAGCCGTACCAGGGATGTTGCCTACGAGCAGTACTTC. Full variable domain (remainder filled in from reference TRBV11-2 and TRBJ2-7): EAGVAQSPRYKIIEKRQSVAFWCNPISGHATLYWYQQILGQGPKLLIQFQNNGVVDDSQLPKDRFSAERLKGVDSTLKIQPAKLEDSAVYLCASSRTRDVAYEQYFGPGTRLTVT.